The T cell receptor beta chain under discussion was sequenced for a study of vaccination and CD4 T cells after COVID-19. Overall study context: Post-vaccination samples were procured at a median of roughly 70 days following dose two (range 14 to 241). The stimulus for the cells was overlapping spike peptides derived from SARS-CoV-2, HCoV-NL63, HCoV-OC43 and HCoV-229E.

As for treatment: approximately 9-day PBMC culture with coronavirus spike peptide pools or control peptides (ViraFEST assay). TCR sequencing followed the expansion of antigen-specific T cells with peptide pools in ViraFEST. Replacement of half the medium with fresh IL-2 medium took place on days 3 and 7. In regard to this clonotype: The antigen remains undetermined.

Germline V CDR1 and CDR2: SGHVS, FQNEAQ. The ends were cut back, 1 base at V and 4 bases at J, with 5 bases in the middle. The length of the CDR3 is 13 residues. Cultured CD4+ T-cell DNA underwent Oncomine TCR Beta short-read sequencing. TCRdb re-analysed the PCR reads in MiXCR, keeping a single row per CDR3 protein. The sample holds around 15,000 distinct CDR3 sequences, just over 20% seen once. J is TRBJ1-5 and V is TRBV7-8; D call uncertain. The specimen was CD4+ T cells from blood, cultured in vitro, collected before SARS-CoV-2 vaccination. The TCR originated in a human donor who received a COVID-19 vaccine. The CDR3, as DNA: TGTGCCAGCAGCTTAGTCCGGAATCAGCCCCAGCATTTT. Amino acids: CASSLVRNQPQHF. The complete variable domain, with remaining parts taken from reference TRBV7-8 and TRBJ1-5, reads GAGVSQSPRYKVAKRGQDVALRCDPISGHVSLFWYQQALGQGPEFLTYFQNEAQLDKSGLPSDRFFAERPEGSVSTLKIQRTQQEDSAVYLCASSLVRNQPQHFGDGTRLSIL.